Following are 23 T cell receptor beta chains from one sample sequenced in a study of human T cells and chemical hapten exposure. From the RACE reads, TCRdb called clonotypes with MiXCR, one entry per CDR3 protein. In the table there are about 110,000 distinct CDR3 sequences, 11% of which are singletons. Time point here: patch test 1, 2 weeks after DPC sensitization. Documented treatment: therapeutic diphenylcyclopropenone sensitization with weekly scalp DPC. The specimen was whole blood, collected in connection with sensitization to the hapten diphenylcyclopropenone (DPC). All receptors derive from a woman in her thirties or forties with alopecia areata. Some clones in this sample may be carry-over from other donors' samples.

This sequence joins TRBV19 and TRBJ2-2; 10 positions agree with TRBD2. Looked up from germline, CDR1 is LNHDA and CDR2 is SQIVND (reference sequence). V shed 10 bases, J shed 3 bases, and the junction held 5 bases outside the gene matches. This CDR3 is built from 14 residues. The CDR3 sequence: CATQSGRDTGELFF. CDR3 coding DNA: TGTGCCACCCAGAGCGGGAGGGACACCGGGGAGCTGTTTTTT. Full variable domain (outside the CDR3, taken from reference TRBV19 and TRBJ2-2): DGGITQSPKYLFRKEGQNVTLSCEQNLNHDAMYWYRQDPGQGLRLIYYSQIVNDFQKGDIAEGYSVSREKKESFPLTVTSAQKNPTAFYLCATQSGRDTGELFFGEGSRLTVL.

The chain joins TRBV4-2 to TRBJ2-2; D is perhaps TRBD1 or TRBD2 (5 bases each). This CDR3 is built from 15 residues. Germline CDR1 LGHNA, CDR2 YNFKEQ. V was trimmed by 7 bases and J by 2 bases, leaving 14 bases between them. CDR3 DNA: TGTGCCAGCACCCTAGGGACCGTCAACACCGGGGAGCTGTTTTTT. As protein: CASTLGTVNTGELFF.

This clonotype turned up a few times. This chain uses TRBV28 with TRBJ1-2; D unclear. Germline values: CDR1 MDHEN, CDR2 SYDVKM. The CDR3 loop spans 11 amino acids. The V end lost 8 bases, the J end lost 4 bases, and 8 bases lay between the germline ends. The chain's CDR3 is CASWSAYGYTF. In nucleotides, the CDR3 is TGTGCCAGCTGGTCGGCCTATGGCTACACCTTC.

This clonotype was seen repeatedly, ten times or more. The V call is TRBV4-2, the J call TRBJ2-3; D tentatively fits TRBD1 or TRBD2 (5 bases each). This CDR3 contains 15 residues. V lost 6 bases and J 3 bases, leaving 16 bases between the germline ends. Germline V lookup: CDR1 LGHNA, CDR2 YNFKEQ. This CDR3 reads CASSRAGDGTDTQYF. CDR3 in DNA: TGTGCCAGCAGTCGCGCCGGGGACGGGACAGATACGCAGTATTTT.

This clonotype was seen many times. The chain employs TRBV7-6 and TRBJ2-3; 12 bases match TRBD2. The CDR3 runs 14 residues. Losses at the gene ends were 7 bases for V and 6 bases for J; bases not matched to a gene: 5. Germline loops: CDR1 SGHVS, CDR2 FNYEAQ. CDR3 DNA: TGTGCCAGCACCCTAGCGGGGGGGCTTGATACGCAGTATTTT. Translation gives CASTLAGGLDTQYF.

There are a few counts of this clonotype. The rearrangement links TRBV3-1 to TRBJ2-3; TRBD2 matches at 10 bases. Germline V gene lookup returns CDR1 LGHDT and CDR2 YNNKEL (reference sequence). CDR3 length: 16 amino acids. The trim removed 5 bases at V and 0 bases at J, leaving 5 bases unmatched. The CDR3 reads CASSSRAGGSTDTQYF. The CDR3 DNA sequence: TGTGCCAGCAGCTCCCGAGCGGGAGGGAGCACAGATACGCAGTATTTT.

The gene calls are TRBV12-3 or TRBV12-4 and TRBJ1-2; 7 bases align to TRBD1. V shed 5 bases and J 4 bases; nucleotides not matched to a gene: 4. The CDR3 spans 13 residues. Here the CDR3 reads CASSRTGVYGYTF. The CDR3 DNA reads TGTGCCAGCAGTCGTACAGGGGTCTATGGCTACACCTTC.

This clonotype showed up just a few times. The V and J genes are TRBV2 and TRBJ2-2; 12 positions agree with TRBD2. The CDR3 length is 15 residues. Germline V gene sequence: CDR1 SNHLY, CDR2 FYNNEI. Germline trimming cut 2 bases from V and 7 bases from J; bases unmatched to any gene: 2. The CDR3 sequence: CASSELAGGFGELFF. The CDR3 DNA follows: TGTGCCAGCAGTGAACTAGCGGGAGGGTTCGGGGAGCTGTTTTTT. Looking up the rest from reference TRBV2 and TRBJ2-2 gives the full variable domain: EPEVTQTPSHQVTQMGQEVILRCVPISNHLYFYWYRQILGQKVEFLVSFYNNEISEKSEIFDDQFSVERPDGSNFTLKIRSTKLEDSAMYFCASSELAGGFGELFFGEGSRLTVL.

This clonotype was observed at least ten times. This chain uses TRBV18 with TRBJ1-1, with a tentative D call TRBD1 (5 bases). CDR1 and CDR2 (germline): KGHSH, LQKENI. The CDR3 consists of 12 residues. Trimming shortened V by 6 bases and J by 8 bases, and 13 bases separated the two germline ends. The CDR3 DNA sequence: TGTGCCAGCTCGACTGGGACTTCAGAAGCTTTCTTT. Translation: CASSTGTSEAFF.

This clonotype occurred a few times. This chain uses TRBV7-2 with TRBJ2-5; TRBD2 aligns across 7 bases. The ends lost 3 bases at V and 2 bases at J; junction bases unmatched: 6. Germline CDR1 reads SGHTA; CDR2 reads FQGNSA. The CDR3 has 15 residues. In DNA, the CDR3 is TGTGCCAGCAGCTTTATGGCGGGGGAGCAAGAGACCCAGTACTTC. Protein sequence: CASSFMAGEQETQYF.

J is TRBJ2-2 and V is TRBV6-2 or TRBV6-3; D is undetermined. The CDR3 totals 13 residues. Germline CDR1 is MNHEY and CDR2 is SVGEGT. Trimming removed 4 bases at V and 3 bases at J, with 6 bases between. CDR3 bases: TGTGCCAGCAGTTTGGGTCACACCGGGGAGCTGTTTTTT. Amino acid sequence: CASSLGHTGELFF.

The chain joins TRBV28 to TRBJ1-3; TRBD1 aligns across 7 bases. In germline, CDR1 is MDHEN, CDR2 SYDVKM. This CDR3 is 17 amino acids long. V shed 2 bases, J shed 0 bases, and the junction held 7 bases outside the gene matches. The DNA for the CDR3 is TGTGCCAGCAGTTTACCTAAGACAGGGTCCTCTGGAAACACCATATATTTT. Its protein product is CASSLPKTGSSGNTIYF.

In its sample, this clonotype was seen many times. The CDR3 DNA reads as TGTGCCAGCAGCTTAGATCCCCTAGGGGGGGGAGAGACCCAGTACTTC. Translation: CASSLDPLGGGETQYF. The rearrangement links TRBV11-2 to TRBJ2-5; perhaps TRBD2 as D (7 bases). Germline V gene sequence: CDR1 SGHAT, CDR2 FQNNGV. V dropped 0 bases and J dropped 4 bases, with 15 bases sitting between them. The CDR3 spans 16 residues.

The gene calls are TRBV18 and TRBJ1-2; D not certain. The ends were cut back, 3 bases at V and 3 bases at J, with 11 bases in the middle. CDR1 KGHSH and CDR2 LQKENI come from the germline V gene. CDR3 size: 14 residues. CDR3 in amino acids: CASSPTPSDYGYTF. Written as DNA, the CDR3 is TGTGCCAGCTCACCGACCCCCTCCGACTATGGCTACACCTTC.

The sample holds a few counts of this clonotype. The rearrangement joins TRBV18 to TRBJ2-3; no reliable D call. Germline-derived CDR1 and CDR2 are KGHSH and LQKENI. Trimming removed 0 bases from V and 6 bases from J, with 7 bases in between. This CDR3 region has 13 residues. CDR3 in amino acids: CASSPPDVDTQYF. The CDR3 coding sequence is TGTGCCAGCTCACCACCTGATGTGGATACGCAGTATTTT. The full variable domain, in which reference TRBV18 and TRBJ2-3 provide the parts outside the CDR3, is NAGVMQNPRHLVRRRGQEARLRCSPMKGHSHVYWYRQLPEEGLKFMVYLQKENIIDESGMPKERFSAEFPKEGPSILRIQQVVRGDSAAYFCASSPPDVDTQYFGPGTRLTVL.

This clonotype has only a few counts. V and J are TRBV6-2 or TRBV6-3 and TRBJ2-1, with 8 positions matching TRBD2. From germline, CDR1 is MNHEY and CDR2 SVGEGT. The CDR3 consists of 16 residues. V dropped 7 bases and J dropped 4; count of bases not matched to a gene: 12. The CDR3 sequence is CASNGAAGARYNEQFF. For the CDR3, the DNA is TGTGCCAGCAACGGGGCAGCGGGAGCAAGGTACAATGAGCAGTTCTTC.

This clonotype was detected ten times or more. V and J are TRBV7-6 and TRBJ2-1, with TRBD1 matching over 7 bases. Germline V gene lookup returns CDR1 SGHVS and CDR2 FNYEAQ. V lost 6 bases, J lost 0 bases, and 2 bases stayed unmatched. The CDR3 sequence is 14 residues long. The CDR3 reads CASRQGSSYNEQFF. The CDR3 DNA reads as TGTGCCAGCAGACAGGGGAGCTCCTACAATGAGCAGTTCTTC.

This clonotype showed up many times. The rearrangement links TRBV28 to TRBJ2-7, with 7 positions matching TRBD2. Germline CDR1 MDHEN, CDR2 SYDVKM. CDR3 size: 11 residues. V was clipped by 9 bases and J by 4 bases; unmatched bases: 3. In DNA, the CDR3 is TGTGCCAGTTTGGGAGGGTACGAGCAGTACTTC. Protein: CASLGGYEQYF.

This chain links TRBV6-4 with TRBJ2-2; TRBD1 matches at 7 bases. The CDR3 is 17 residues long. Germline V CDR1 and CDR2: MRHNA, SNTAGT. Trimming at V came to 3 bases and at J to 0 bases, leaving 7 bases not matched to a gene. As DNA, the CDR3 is TGTGCCAGCAGTGAATTTGGCCAGGGGGCGAACACCGGGGAGCTGTTTTTT. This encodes CASSEFGQGANTGELFF.

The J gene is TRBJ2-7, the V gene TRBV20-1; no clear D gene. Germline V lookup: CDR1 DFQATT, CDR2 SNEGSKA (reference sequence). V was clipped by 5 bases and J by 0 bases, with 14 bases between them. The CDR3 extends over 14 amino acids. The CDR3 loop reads CSALTPLSSYEQYF. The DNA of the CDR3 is TGCAGTGCTCTCACACCTTTGAGCTCCTACGAGCAGTACTTC.

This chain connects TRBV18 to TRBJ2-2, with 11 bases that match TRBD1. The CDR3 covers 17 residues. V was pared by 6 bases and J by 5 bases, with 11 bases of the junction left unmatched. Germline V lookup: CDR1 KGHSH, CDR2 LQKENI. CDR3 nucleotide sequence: TGTGCCAGCTCTTCCGGATCGGACAGGGGGCGAACCGGGGAGCTGTTTTTT. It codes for CASSSGSDRGRTGELFF.

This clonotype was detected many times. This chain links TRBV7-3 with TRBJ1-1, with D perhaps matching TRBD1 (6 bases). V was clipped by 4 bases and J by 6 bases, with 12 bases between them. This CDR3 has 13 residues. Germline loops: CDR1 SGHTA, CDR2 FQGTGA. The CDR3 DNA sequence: TGTGCCAGCAGCTCCGACAGGACGGCTGAAGCTTTCTTT. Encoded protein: CASSSDRTAEAFF. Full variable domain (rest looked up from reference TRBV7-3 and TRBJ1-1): GAGVSQTPSNKVTEKGKYVELRCDPISGHTALYWYRQSLGQGPEFLIYFQGTGAADDSGLPNDRFFAVRPEGSVSTLKIQRTERGDSAVYLCASSSDRTAEAFFGQGTRLTVV.

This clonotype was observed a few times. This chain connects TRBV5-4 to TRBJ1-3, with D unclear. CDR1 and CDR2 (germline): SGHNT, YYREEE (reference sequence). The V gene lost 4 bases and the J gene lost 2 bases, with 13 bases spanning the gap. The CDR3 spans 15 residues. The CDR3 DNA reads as TGTGCCAGCAGCACCGGCCGGACGCCTGGAAACACCATATATTTT. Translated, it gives CASSTGRTPGNTIYF.